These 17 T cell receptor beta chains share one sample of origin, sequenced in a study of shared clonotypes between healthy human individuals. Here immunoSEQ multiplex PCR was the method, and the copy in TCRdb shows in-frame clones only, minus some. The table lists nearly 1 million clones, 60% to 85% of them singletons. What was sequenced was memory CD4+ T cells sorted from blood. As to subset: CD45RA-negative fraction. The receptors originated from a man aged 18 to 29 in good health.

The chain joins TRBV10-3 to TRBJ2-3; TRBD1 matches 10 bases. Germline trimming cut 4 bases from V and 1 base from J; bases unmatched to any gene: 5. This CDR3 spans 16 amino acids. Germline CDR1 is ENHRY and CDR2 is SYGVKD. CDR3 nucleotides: TGTGCCATCAGTGTCGGACAGGGGGGAGGCACAGATACGCAGTATTTT. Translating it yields CAISVGQGGGTDTQYF.

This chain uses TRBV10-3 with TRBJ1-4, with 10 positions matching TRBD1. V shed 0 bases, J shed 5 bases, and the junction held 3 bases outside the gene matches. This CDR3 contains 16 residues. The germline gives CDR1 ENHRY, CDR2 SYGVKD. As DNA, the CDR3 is TGTGCCATCAGTGAGTCGGGACAGGGGATAAATGAAAAACTGTTTTTT. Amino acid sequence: CAISESGQGINEKLFF.

In DNA, the CDR3 is TGTGCCAGCAGCTGGGAAAGGAGTTCACCCCTCCACTTT. Translated: CASSWERSSPLHF. V gene TRBV2 combines with J gene TRBJ1-6; D ambiguous. This CDR3 has 13 amino acids. Trimming shortened V by 6 bases and J by 9 bases, and 12 bases separated the two germline ends. Germline V lookup: CDR1 SNHLY, CDR2 FYNNEI.

In nucleotides, the CDR3 is TGTGCCAGCAGCTTAACCCAGAACTATGGCTACACCTTC. Translation gives CASSLTQNYGYTF. The chain has TRBV11-2 and TRBJ1-2; D is undetermined. The CDR3 is 13 residues long. V was shortened by 2 bases and J by 2 bases, with 6 bases between the two germline ends. The germline V gene encodes CDR1 SGHAT and CDR2 FQNNGV.

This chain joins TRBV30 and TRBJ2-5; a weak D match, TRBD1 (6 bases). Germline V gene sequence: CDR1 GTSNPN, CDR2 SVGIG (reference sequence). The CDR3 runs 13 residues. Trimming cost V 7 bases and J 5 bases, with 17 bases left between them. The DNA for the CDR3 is TGTGCCTCACGACAGGTCCCAGGGGAGACCCAGTACTTC. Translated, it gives CASRQVPGETQYF.

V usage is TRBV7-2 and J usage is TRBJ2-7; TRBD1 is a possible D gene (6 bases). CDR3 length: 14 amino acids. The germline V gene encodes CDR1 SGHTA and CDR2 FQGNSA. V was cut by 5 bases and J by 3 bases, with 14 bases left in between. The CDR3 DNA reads TGTGCCAGCAGCCCCGTGAGGGGGAACTACGAGCAGTACTTC. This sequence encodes CASSPVRGNYEQYF.

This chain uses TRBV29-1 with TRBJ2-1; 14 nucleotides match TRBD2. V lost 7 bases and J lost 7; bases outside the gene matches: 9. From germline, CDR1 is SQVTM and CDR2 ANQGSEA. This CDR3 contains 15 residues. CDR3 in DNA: TGCAGCGGTTCCGGGACTAGCGGGAGTTTTAATGAGCAGTTCTTC. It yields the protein CSGSGTSGSFNEQFF.

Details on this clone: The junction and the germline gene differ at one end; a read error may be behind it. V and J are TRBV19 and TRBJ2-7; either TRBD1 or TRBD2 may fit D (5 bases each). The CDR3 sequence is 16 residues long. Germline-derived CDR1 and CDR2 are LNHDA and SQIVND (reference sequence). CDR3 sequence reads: CASSASGTGFDYGQYF. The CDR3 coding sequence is TGTGCCAGTAGTGCCTCCGGGACGGGCTTTGACTACGGGCAGTACTTC.

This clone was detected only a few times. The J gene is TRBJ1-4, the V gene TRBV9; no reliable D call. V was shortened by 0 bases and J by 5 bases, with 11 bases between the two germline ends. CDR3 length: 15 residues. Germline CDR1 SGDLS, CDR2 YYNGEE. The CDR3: CASSVGGRWNEKLFF. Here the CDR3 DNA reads TGTGCCAGCAGCGTAGGAGGGAGGTGGAATGAAAAACTGTTTTTT.

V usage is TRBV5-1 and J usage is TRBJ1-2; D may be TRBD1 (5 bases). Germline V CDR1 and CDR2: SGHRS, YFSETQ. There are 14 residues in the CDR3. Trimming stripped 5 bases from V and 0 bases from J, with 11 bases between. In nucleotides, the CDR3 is TGCGCCAGCAGGCTACAGGCCTCTAACTATGGCTACACCTTC. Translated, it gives CASRLQASNYGYTF.

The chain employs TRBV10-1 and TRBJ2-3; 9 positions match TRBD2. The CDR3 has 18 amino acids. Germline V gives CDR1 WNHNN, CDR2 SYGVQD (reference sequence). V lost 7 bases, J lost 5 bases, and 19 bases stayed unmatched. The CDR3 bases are TGCGCCAGCACCCAAAAAGGATGGCTAGCGGGACTTCTAGATACGCAGTATTTT. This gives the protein CASTQKGWLAGLLDTQYF.

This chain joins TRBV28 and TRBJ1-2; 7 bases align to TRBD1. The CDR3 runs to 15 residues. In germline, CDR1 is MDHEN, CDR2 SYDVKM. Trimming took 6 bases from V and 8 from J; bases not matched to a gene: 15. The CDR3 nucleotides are TGTGCCAGCAGCCGAACCGCGACAGGGAGAGAAGGCTACACCTTC. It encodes CASSRTATGREGYTF.

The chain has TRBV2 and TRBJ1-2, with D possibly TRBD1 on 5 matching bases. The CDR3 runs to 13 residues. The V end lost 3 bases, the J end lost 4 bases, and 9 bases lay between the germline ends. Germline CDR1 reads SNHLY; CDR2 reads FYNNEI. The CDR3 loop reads CASSDQGFYGYTF. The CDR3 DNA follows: TGTGCCAGCAGTGATCAGGGATTCTATGGCTACACCTTC.

The CDR3 DNA follows: TGTGCCAGTAGATCCCAGAACTATGGCTACACCTTC. As protein: CASRSQNYGYTF. V is TRBV19 and J is TRBJ1-2; no firm D call. V lost 6 bases and J 2 bases, leaving 7 bases between the germline ends. This CDR3 has 12 amino acids. Germline-derived CDR1 and CDR2 are LNHDA and SQIVND (reference sequence).

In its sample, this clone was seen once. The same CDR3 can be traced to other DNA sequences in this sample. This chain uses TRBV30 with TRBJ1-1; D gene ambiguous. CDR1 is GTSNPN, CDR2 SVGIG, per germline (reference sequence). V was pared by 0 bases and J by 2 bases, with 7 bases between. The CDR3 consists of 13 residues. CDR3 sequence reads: CAWSVGVNTEAFF. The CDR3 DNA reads TGTGCCTGGAGTGTTGGAGTAAACACTGAAGCTTTCTTT.

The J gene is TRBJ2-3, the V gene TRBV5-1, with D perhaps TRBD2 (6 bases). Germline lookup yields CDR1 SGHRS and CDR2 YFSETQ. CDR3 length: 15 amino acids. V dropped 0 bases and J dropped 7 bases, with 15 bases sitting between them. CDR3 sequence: CASSLVWRGTHTQYF. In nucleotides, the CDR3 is TGCGCCAGCAGCTTGGTTTGGCGGGGAACACATACGCAGTATTTT. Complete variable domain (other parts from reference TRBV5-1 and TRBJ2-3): KAGVTQTPRYLIKTRGQQVTLSCSPISGHRSVSWYQQTPGQGLQFLFEYFSETQRNKGNFPGRFSGRQFSNSRSEMNVSTLELGDSALYLCASSLVWRGTHTQYFGPGTRLTVL.

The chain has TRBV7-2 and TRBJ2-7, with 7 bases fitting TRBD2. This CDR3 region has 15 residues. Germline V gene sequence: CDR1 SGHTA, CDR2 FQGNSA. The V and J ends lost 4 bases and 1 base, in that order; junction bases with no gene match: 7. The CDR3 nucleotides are TGTGCCAGCAGCTCCCAGGGCGGGAGTTCCTACGAGCAGTACTTC. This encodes CASSSQGGSSYEQYF.